Below, 21 T cell receptor beta chains from the same sample are listed, as sequenced in a study of shared clonotypes between healthy human individuals. Clones were read by immunoSEQ multiplex PCR, and TCRdb kept only the in-frame ones, dropping some. The sample lists hundreds of thousands of clones, over 75% occurring once. The source material was memory CD8+ T cells sorted from blood. Subset defined: CD45RO+ cells pooled with CCR7-negative TemRA cells. Receptors were obtained from a man between 18 and 35 years old in good health.

J is TRBJ2-3 and V is TRBV27; D remains ambiguous. Trimming removed 8 bases at V and 2 bases at J, with 23 bases between. The CDR3 extends over 17 amino acids. The germline gives CDR1 MNHEY, CDR2 SMNVEV (reference sequence). CDR3 nucleotides: TGTGCCAGCGCCACAATCGGGCTACAACCAAACACAGATACGCAGTATTTT. This translates into CASATIGLQPNTDTQYF.

The rearrangement joins TRBV27 to TRBJ1-6, with TRBD1 matching 7 bases. The germline V gene encodes CDR1 MNHEY and CDR2 SMNVEV (reference sequence). Unmatched junction bases numbered 3, after V lost 4 bases and J lost 6 bases. The length of the CDR3 is 14 residues. CDR3 in amino acids: CASSYQGVNSPLHF. The CDR3 bases are TGTGCCAGCAGTTACCAGGGGGTTAATTCACCCCTCCACTTT.

This chain uses TRBV9 with TRBJ2-3, with 10 bases fitting TRBD2. Germline assignment: CDR1 SGDLS and CDR2 YYNGEE. CDR3 length: 15 residues. After removal of 4 bases from V and 5 bases from J, the junction contained 7 bases not matched to a gene. As DNA, the CDR3 is TGTGCCAGCAGCTCTAGCGGGAGCACTATAGATACGCAGTATTTT. It translates to CASSSSGSTIDTQYF.

The sample holds one count of this clone. The rearrangement links TRBV9 to TRBJ2-2; D call uncertain. Germline CDR1 reads SGDLS; CDR2 reads YYNGEE. This CDR3 has 12 residues. With 4 bases removed from V and 4 bases from J, the gap between germline ends came to 5 bases. The CDR3 bases are TGTGCCAGCAGCTCCCCCACCGGGGAGCTGTTTTTT. This codes for CASSSPTGELFF.

The J gene is TRBJ1-3, the V gene TRBV30; tentative D call: TRBD1 (5 bases). V was pared by 3 bases and J by 0 bases, with 15 bases between. CDR3 length equals 16 residues. CDR1 and CDR2 from the germline V gene are GTSNPN and SVGIG (reference sequence). The CDR3 here is CAWSGGPGFSGNTIYF. The CDR3, as DNA: TGTGCCTGGAGCGGGGGTCCTGGGTTCTCTGGAAACACCATATATTTT.

The DNA for the CDR3 is TGTGCCAGCAGTTTTCGTACCTACGAGCAGTACTTC. It codes for CASSFRTYEQYF. The rearrangement links TRBV28 to TRBJ2-7; no clear D gene. The germline CDR1 and CDR2 sequences are MDHEN and SYDVKM. V was clipped by 3 bases and J by 2 bases, with 5 bases between them. This CDR3 comprises 12 residues. Looking up the rest from reference TRBV28 and TRBJ2-7 gives the full variable domain: DVKVTQSSRYLVKRTGEKVFLECVQDMDHENMFWYRQDPGLGLRLIYFSYDVKMKEKGDIPEGYSVSREKKERFSLILESASTNQTSMYLCASSFRTYEQYFGPGTRLTVT.

V usage is TRBV7-9 and J usage is TRBJ1-1; D might be TRBD1 (5 bases). The germline CDR1 and CDR2 sequences are SEHNR and FQNEAQ (reference sequence). The V end lost 3 bases, the J end lost 13 bases, and 15 bases lay between the germline ends. This CDR3 has 12 amino acids. The CDR3 protein is CASSFPGFEGFF. The CDR3 nucleotides are TGTGCCAGCAGCTTCCCAGGGTTTGAGGGTTTCTTT.

This CDR3 reads CSASRKYEQYF. The DNA of the CDR3 is TGCAGTGCTAGTCGAAAGTACGAGCAGTACTTC. The genes are TRBV20-1 and TRBJ2-7, with unresolved D. The CDR3 covers 11 residues. V lost 3 bases and J 4 bases, leaving 7 bases between the germline ends. Germline V CDR1 and CDR2: DFQATT, SNEGSKA (reference sequence).

There are many counts of this clone. The chain carries TRBV4-1 and TRBJ2-3; the D call may be TRBD1 or TRBD2 (5 bases each). The V and J ends lost 1 base and 8 bases respectively, with 19 bases between them. Germline values: CDR1 MGHRA, CDR2 YSYEKL. The CDR3 consists of 16 residues. DNA of the CDR3: TGCGCCAGCAGCCAAGTGCTAAACCGGGACGCAGGTACGCAGTATTTT. Translating it yields CASSQVLNRDAGTQYF.

The CDR3 nucleotides read TGTGCTAGTGGCCATCTAGGAGAGACCCAGTACTTC. This codes for CASGHLGETQYF. The V call is TRBV12-5, the J call TRBJ2-5; D gene ambiguous. The length of the CDR3 is 12 residues. V was pared by 6 bases and J by 4 bases, with 9 bases between. From germline, CDR1 is LGHNT and CDR2 FRNRAP. Filled out from reference TRBV12-5 and TRBJ2-5, the complete variable domain reads DARVTQTPRHKVTEMGQEVTMRCQPILGHNTVFWYRQTMMQGLELLAYFRNRAPLDDSGMPKDRFSAEMPDATLATLKIQPSEPRDSAVYFCASGHLGETQYFGPGTRLLVL.

The V gene is TRBV27, the J gene TRBJ2-6; D is uncertain. Trimming removed 2 bases at V and 2 bases at J, with 4 bases between. Germline assignment: CDR1 MNHEY and CDR2 SMNVEV (reference sequence). The CDR3 spans 14 residues. The CDR3 reads CASSLGAGANVLTF. In DNA, the CDR3 is TGTGCCAGCAGTTTAGGGGCTGGGGCCAACGTCCTGACTTTC.

V and J are TRBV6-5 and TRBJ1-1, with TRBD1 matching over 8 bases. The CDR3 is 12 residues long. The J segment lost 9 bases and the V segment lost 6 bases, leaving 6 bases of the junction unmatched. CDR1 MNHEY and CDR2 SVGAGI come from the germline V gene. This chain's CDR3 is CASRPGTGQAFF. The CDR3 DNA follows: TGTGCCAGCAGACCCGGGACAGGACAAGCTTTCTTT.

The chain employs TRBV7-6 and TRBJ2-1, with D perhaps TRBD1 (6 bases). Germline assignment: CDR1 SGHVS and CDR2 FNYEAQ. The CDR3 extends over 16 amino acids. V was clipped by 4 bases and J by 5 bases, with 18 bases between them. The CDR3 protein is CASSSWGHGGNNEQFF. The CDR3 DNA reads TGTGCCAGCAGCTCGTGGGGACACGGAGGAAACAATGAGCAGTTCTTC.

The chain is built from TRBV2 and TRBJ2-7; 8 nucleotides match TRBD2. The CDR3 is 16 residues long. Germline CDR1 is SNHLY and CDR2 is FYNNEI. V dropped 4 bases and J dropped 2; count of bases not matched to a gene: 10. The CDR3 sequence: CASSAGGGPHPYEQYF. CDR3 sequence (DNA): TGTGCCAGCAGTGCCGGGGGGGGCCCCCACCCCTACGAGCAGTACTTC.

CDR3: CASSFKGTTEAFF. The CDR3 coding sequence is TGTGCCAGCAGTTTCAAGGGGACGACTGAAGCTTTCTTT. J is TRBJ1-1 and V is TRBV28; tentative D call: TRBD1 (5 bases). The length of the CDR3 is 13 residues. Trimming left V 3 bases short and J 5 bases short, with 10 bases between. CDR1 is MDHEN and CDR2 is SYDVKM in the germline V gene.

At least ten counts were recorded for this clone. The chain carries TRBV11-2 and TRBJ1-6; the match to TRBD1 covers 7 bases. Trimming at V came to 1 base and at J to 10 bases, leaving 7 bases not matched to a gene. The CDR3 has 15 residues. Germline-derived CDR1 and CDR2 are SGHAT and FQNNGV. CDR3 loop: CASSLVRDSGSPLHF. The CDR3 DNA is TGTGCCAGCAGCTTAGTCCGGGACAGTGGATCACCCCTCCACTTT.

This clone was found many times. This sample includes further DNA sequences coding for the same CDR3. The V gene is TRBV4-1, the J gene TRBJ2-7; no clear D. Trimming removed 1 base at V and 4 bases at J, with 8 bases between. The germline V gene has CDR1 MGHRA and CDR2 YSYEKL. The length of the CDR3 is 13 residues. The DNA of the CDR3 is TGCGCCAGCAGCCAAGCAATAGGGTACGAGCAGTACTTC. Encoded protein: CASSQAIGYEQYF.

The chain uses TRBV19 and TRBJ2-7; 7 bases match TRBD1. The length of the CDR3 is 13 residues. Losses at the gene ends were 3 bases for V and 6 bases for J; bases not matched to a gene: 5. Germline V gene lookup returns CDR1 LNHDA and CDR2 SQIVND (reference sequence). CDR3 region: CASSITGASEQYF. The CDR3 bases are TGTGCCAGTAGTATTACAGGGGCTAGCGAGCAGTACTTC.

The chain links TRBV27 to TRBJ1-3; D not resolved. Trimming took off 4 bases at V and 1 base at J, with 8 bases between the two ends. Germline V gene lookup returns CDR1 MNHEY and CDR2 SMNVEV (reference sequence). The CDR3 runs 14 residues. Here the CDR3 reads CASSSTGSGNTIYF. As DNA, the CDR3 is TGTGCCAGCAGTTCCACGGGGTCTGGAAACACCATATATTTT.

The chain links TRBV6-5 to TRBJ2-6, with TRBD2 identical over 7 bases. The CDR3 is 15 amino acids. V was pared by 7 bases and J by 2 bases, with 5 bases of the junction left unmatched. Per the germline V gene, CDR1 is MNHEY and CDR2 is SVGAGI. The CDR3 spells CASTTAGAGANVLTF. The CDR3 nucleotides read TGTGCCAGCACCACGGCGGGGGCTGGGGCCAACGTCCTGACTTTC.

About this clone itself: The sample holds other DNA sequences that translate to the same CDR3. The J gene is TRBJ2-7, the V gene TRBV7-2; D call uncertain. V was trimmed by 1 base and J by 3 bases, leaving 7 bases between them. CDR3 length: 13 amino acids. CDR1 SGHTA and CDR2 FQGNSA come from the germline V gene. CDR3 in amino acids: CASSLGPGYEQYF. The CDR3 DNA sequence: TGTGCCAGCAGCTTAGGACCCGGCTACGAGCAGTACTTC.